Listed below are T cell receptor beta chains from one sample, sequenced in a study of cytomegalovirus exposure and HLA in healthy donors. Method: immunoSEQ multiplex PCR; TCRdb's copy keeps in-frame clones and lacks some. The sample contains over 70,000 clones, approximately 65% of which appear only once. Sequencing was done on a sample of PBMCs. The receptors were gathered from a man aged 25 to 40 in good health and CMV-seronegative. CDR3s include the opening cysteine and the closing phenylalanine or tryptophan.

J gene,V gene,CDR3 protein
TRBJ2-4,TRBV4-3,CASSQVDTNIQYF
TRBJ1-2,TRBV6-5,CASSYLRGSYYGYTF
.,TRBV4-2,CASSPSGISSYEQYF
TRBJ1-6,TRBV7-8,CASSLDRGNSPLHF
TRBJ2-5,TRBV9,CASSVAQGGETQYF
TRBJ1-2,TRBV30,CAWSDDRAGVSGYTF
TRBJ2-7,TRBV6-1,CASSVGTGVYEQYF
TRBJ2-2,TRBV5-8,CASSSGLRNTGELFF
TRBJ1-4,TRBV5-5,CASSFTRGFGNEKLFF
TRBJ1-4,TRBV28,CASTSIKRSFNEKLFF
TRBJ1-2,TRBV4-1,CASSQDGVGLPDNYGYTF
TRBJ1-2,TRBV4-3,CASSQAGGYGYTF
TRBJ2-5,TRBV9,CASSVAGGETQYF
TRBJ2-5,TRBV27,CASSLRGGTAKETQYF
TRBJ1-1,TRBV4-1,CASSQDKGQMNTEAFF
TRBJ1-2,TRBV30,CAWRGGSSEYGYTF
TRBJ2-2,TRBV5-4,CASSRTRLDTGELFF
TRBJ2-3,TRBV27,CASSFSGRAGDTQYF
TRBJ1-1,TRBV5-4,CASSSPSGRWNTEAFF
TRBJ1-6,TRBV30,CAWSRVDRNSPLHF
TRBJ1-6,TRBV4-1,CASSGSGVADSPLHF
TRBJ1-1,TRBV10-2,CASRGQNTEAFF
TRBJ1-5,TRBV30,CAWSEHWTENQPQHF
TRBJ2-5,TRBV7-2,CASSSGSGRQETQYF
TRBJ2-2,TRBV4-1,CASRTNTGGRDGELFF
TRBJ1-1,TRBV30,CAWSGTGSGTEAFF
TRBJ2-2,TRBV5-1,CASSPGLAGISGELFF
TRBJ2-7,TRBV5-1,CASSGGRQGASSYEQYF
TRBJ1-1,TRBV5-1,CASSHTGTQEAFF
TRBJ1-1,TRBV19,CASQMRRNTEAFF
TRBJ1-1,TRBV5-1,CASSTTGGEGTEAFF
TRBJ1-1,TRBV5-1,CASSEGVTEAFF
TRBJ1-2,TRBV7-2,CASSLRQRGYTF
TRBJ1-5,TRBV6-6,CASTSGQARDQPQHF
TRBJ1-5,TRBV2,CASSEWGLSGNQPQHF
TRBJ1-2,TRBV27,CASSPFRGDYGYTF
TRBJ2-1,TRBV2,CASRLQGVGEQFF